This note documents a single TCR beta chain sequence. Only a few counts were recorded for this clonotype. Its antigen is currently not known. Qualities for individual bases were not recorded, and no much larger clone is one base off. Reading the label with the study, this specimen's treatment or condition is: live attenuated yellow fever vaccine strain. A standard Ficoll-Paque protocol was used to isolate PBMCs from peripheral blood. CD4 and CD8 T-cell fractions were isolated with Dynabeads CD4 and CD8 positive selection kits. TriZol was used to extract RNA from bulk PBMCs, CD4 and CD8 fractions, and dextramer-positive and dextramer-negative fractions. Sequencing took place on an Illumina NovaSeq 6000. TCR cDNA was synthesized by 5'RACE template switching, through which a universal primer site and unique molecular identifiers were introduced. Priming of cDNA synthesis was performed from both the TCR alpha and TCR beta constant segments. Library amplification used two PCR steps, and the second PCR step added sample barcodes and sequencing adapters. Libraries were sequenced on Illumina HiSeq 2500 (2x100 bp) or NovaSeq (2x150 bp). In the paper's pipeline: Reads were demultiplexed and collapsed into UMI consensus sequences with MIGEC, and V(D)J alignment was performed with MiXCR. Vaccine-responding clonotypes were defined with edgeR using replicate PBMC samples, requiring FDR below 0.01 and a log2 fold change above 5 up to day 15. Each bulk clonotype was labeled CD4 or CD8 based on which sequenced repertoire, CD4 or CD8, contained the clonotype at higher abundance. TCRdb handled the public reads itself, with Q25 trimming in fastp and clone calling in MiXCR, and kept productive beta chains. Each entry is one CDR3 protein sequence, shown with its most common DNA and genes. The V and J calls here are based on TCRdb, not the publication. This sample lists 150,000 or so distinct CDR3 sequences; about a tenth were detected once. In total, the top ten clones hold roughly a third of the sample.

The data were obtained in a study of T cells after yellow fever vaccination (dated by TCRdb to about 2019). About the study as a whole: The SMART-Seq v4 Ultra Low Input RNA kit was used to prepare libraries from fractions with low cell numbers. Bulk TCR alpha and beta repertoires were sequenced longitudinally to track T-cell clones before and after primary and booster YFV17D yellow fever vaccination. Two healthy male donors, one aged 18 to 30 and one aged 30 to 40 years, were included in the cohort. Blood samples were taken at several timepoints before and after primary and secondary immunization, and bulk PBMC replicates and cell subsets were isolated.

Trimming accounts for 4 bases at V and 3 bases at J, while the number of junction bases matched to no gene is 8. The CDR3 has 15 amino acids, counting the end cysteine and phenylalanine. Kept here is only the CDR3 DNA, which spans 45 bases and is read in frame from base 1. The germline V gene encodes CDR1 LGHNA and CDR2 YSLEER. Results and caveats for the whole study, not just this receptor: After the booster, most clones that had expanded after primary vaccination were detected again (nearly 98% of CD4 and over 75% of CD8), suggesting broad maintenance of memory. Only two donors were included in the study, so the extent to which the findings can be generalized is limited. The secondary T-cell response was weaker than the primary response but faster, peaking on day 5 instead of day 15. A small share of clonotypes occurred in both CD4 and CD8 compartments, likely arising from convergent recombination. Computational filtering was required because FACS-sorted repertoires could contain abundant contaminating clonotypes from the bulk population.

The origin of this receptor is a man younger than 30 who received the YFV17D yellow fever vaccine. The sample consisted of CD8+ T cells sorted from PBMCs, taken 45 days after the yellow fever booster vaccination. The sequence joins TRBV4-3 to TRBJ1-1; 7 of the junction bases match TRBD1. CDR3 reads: CASSPRQGMDTEAFF. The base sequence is TGCGCCAGCAGCCCCCGACAGGGAATGGACACTGAAGCTTTCTTT.